Listed below are T cell receptor beta chains from one sample, sequenced in a study of follicular helper T cells after annual influenza vaccination. The assay was immunoSEQ multiplex PCR, and TCRdb's table has in-frame clones only and misses some. The table shows about 7,800 clones, with approximately 87% occurring only once. Sequenced material: CXCR5+ CD38- circulating T follicular helper cells from blood, taken 7 days after influenza vaccination. These TCRs come from an adult who received the influenza vaccine. The CDR3 runs from the conserved cysteine through the conserved F or W. Fields, in order: D gene, J gene, V gene, clone size, CDR3 DNA, CDR3 protein. D genes are given only for firm matches. Only part of the rows carry a size: once, few, many, or a class if the clone is expanded.

>-|TRBJ2-1|TRBV5-1|few
TGCGCCAGCGGACGGGACGGTTACAATGAGCAGTTCTTC
CASGRDGYNEQFF
>-|TRBJ1-2|TRBV7-2|-
TGTGCCAGCACCAATGGGGGGGTTAACTATGGCTACACCTTC
CASTNGGVNYGYTF
>TRBD1|TRBJ1-4|TRBV9|-
TGTGCCATCCCCGGGACAGGGGATGAAAAACTGTTTTTT
CAIPGTGDEKLFF
>-|TRBJ1-6|TRBV11-2|-
TGTGCCACCCATCGGGACGCAAGTAATTCACCCCTCCACTTT
CATHRDASNSPLHF
>-|TRBJ1-5|TRBV6-5|-
TGTGCCAGCAGTTATACGAGCAATCAGCCCCAGCATTTT
CASSYTSNQPQHF
>-|TRBJ2-5|TRBV7-2|-
TGTGCCAGCAGCTTAGCAGGGCTACAGACCCAGTACTTC
CASSLAGLQTQYF
>-|TRBJ2-7|TRBV6-6|few
TGTGCCAGCAGACACAGGGACTCCTACGAGCAGTACTTC
CASRHRDSYEQYF
>TRBD2|TRBJ2-5|TRBV7-8|-
TGTGCCAGCAGCTTAGCCCTGACTAGCGTGGAGACCCAGTACTTC
CASSLALTSVETQYF
>TRBD1|TRBJ1-4|TRBV30|-
TGTGCCTGGAGTGTTCAGAGGGGGCGGTATGAAAAACTGTTTTTT
CAWSVQRGRYEKLFF
>-|TRBJ2-5|TRBV30|-
TGTGCCTGGAGTGTACGGGAGCAAGAGACCCAGTACTTC
CAWSVREQETQYF
>-|TRBJ1-2|TRBV28|-
TGTGCCAGTTCCGACAGAAACTATGGCTACACCTTC
CASSDRNYGYTF
>TRBD1|TRBJ2-3|TRBV19|once
TGTGCCAGTAGCCGTGGACAGGGGTCATCAGATACGCAGTATTTT
CASSRGQGSSDTQYF
>-|TRBJ2-5|TRBV4-1|-
TGCGCCAGCAGCCAAGATCTTACCGGGGGGCGCGAGACCCAGTACTTC
CASSQDLTGGRETQYF
>TRBD2|TRBJ2-5|TRBV4-3|-
TGCGCCAGCAGCCAAGTACTAGCGGGGGGAGTCGAGACCCAGTACTTC
CASSQVLAGGVETQYF
>TRBD1|TRBJ2-7|TRBV6-6|-
TGTGCCAGCAGACTCACCGGGACAGGGGGGGACGAGCAGTACTTC
CASRLTGTGGDEQYF
>-|TRBJ1-2|TRBV5-4|-
TGTGCCAGCAGCTTGGGGGGTTCCACTAACTATGGCTACACCTTC
CASSLGGSTNYGYTF
>-|TRBJ1-2|TRBV5-6|-
TGTGCCAGCAGCTTGGACAGGTCATACTATGGCTACACCTTC
CASSLDRSYYGYTF
>-|TRBJ2-5|TRBV11-2|-
TGTGCCAGCAGCTTAGGGGTTGACGTTAGAGAGACCCAGTACTTC
CASSLGVDVRETQYF
>-|TRBJ2-7|TRBV4-2|-
TGTGCCAGCAGCCAAGATAAGGGTGAACCCTACGAGCAGTACTTC
CASSQDKGEPYEQYF
>TRBD1|TRBJ1-2|TRBV10-3|-
TGTGCCATCAGCCCACAGGGGGGGGCCTATGGCTACACCTTC
CAISPQGGAYGYTF
>TRBD1|TRBJ2-7|TRBV6-5|-
TGTGCCAGCGAAGCCTTAGGGGGCGCATACGAGCAGTACTTC
CASEALGGAYEQYF
>-|TRBJ2-7|TRBV5-5|few
TGTGCCAGCAGCTTATTGTTGGGGCCATCCTACGAGCAGTACTTC
CASSLLLGPSYEQYF
>-|TRBJ2-4|TRBV28|-
TGTGCCAGCAGTTTGCCCGCCGGACAAAAAAACATTCAGTACTTC
CASSLPAGQKNIQYF
>-|TRBJ1-3|TRBV5-6|-
TGTGCCAGCAGCTTCAGCAGAACCTTCTCTGGAAACACCATATATTTT
CASSFSRTFSGNTIYF
>TRBD1|TRBJ1-4|TRBV7-6|-
TGTGCCAGCAGCTTAATCCAGGGGGCTGAAAAACTGTTTTTT
CASSLIQGAEKLFF
>-|TRBJ2-2|TRBV19|-
TGTGCCAGTAGTATAAGGATTACCGGGGAGCTGTTTTTT
CASSIRITGELFF
>TRBD1|TRBJ1-2|TRBV28|-
TGTGCCAGCAGACGAACCGGGACAGACGACTATGGCTACACCTTC
CASRRTGTDDYGYTF
>-|TRBJ2-3|TRBV7-9|once
TGTGCCAGCAGCTTAGAGTGGTCAGATACGCAGTATTTT
CASSLEWSDTQYF
>TRBD1|TRBJ1-4|TRBV7-6|-
TGTGCCAGCAGCCCCCGACAGGGGCCGTATCTGTTTTTT
CASSPRQGPYLFF
>-|TRBJ1-4|TRBV6-1|-
TGTGCCAGCAGTCCGGGGGGCGCGTATGAAAAACTGTTTTTT
CASSPGGAYEKLFF
>-|TRBJ1-6|TRBV29-1|few
TGCAGCGTTGAAGTAGTAGGTATCGATTCACCCCTCCACTTT
CSVEVVGIDSPLHF
>TRBD1|TRBJ2-3|TRBV19|-
TGTGCCAGCCGACAGGGGGTGGGCACAGATACGCAGTATTTT
CASRQGVGTDTQYF
>TRBD1|TRBJ1-3|TRBV7-2|-
TGTGCCAGCATTCCCGGGAGGACAGGGGGCTTTGGAAACACCATATATTTT
CASIPGRTGGFGNTIYF
>-|TRBJ2-4|TRBV7-2|few
TGTGCCAGCAGCTTAGGGGCTCAATTAGCCAAAAACATTCAGTACTTC
CASSLGAQLAKNIQYF
>-|TRBJ1-5|TRBV6-7|-
TGTGCCAGCAGTTACTCAGTTGCTAGGGGGGGCAACTCCCAGCCCCAGCATTTT
CASSYSVARGGNSQPQHF
>-|TRBJ2-5|TRBV6-6|-
TGTGCCACCAAACTAACAGGAAGCCAAGAGACCCAGTACTTC
CATKLTGSQETQYF
>-|TRBJ2-3|TRBV5-6|-
TGTGCCAGCAGGGTATGGGCAGGCGGGACTACGCAGTATTTT
CASRVWAGGTTQYF
>-|TRBJ2-3|TRBV9|-
TGTGCCAGCAGCGTAGGTGGCTACACAGATACGCAGTATTTT
CASSVGGYTDTQYF
>-|TRBJ1-5|TRBV7-2|-
TGTGCCAGCAGCCCCCGACCGGACAGCCCGACCCAGCATTTT
CASSPRPDSPTQHF
>TRBD2|TRBJ2-1|TRBV19|-
TGTGCCAGTAAGAGTCTAGCGGGGAGTGCCTATGAGCAGTTCTTC
CASKSLAGSAYEQFF
>-|TRBJ1-1|TRBV23-1|-
TGCGCCAGCAGTCAGATCAGGCCCCCGGAGGGGAGCACTGAAGCTTTCTTT
CASSQIRPPEGSTEAFF
>TRBD1|TRBJ2-3|TRBV18|-
TGTGCCTCCCAGGGACAGGTCACAGATACGCAGTATTTT
CASQGQVTDTQYF
>TRBD1|TRBJ1-6|TRBV30|few
TGTGCCTTGAACCCGGGGGACAGGGAGAATTCACCCCTCCACTTT
CALNPGDRENSPLHF
>-|TRBJ1-6|TRBV28|-
TGTGCCAGCAGTCTCGCGGGAGGGTCACCCCTCCACTTT
CASSLAGGSPLHF
>-|TRBJ2-5|TRBV5-4|-
TGTGCCAGCAGCCCACCAGGGGCGGAAGAGACCCAGTACTTC
CASSPPGAEETQYF
>-|TRBJ1-4|TRBV19|few
TGTGCCAGTAGTATTGGGGGCGAGGGGGAAAAACTGTTTTTT
CASSIGGEGEKLFF
>-|TRBJ2-2|TRBV5-6|-
TGTGCCAGCAGCTTGGTTCGGGGAGGGGAGCTGTTTTTT
CASSLVRGGELFF